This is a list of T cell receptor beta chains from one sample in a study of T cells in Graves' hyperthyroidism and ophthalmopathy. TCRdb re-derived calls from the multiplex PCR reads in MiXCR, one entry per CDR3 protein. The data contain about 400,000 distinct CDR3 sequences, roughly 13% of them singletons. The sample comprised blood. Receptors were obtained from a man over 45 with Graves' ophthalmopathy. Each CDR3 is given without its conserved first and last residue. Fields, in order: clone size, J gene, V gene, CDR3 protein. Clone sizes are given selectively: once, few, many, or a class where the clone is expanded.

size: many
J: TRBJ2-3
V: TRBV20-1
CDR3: SASRGLDTQY

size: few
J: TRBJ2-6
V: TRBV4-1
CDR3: ASSQGGAGANVLT

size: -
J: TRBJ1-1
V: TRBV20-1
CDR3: SARGGGGGITEAF

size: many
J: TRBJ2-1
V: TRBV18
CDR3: ASSTGQVSYNEQF

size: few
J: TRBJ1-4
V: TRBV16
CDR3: ASSQSRVRSNEKLF

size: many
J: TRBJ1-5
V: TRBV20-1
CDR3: SARGQSGAYNQPQH

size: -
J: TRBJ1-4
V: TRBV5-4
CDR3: ASSRQGAGEKLF

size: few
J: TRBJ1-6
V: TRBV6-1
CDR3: ASSPRRNSPLH

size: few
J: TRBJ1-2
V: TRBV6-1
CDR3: ASSRDGLDGYT

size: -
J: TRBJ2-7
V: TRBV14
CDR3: ASSQDPILAPFYEQY

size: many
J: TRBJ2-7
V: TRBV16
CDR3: ASSQIIGPTYEQY

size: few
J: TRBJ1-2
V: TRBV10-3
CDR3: AISEPGHPGYT

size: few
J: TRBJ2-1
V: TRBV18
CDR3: ASSPDGTSYNNEQF

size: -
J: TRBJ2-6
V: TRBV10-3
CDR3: AIGGEANVLT

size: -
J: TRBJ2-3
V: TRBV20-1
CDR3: SAYPSSGRRDTQY

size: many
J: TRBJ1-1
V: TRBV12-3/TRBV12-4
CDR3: ASTIYGTEAF

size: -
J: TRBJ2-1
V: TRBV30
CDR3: AWREGGRQF

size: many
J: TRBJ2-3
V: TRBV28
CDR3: ASSTPRGTSGRDTQY

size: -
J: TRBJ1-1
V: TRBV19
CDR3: ASSEGSWGSEAF

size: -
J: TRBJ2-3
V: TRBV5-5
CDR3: ASSSTTGGTDTQY

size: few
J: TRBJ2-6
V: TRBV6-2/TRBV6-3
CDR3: ACTNGGAGANVLT

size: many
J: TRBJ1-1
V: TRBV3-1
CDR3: ASSHRGHSEAF

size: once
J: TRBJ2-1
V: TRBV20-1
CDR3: SARGRVNEQF

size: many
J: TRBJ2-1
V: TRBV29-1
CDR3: SVRRGGNEQF

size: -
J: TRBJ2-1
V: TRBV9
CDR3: ASSEGQGLYNEQF

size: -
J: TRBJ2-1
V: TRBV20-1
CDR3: SANGGRGNNEQF

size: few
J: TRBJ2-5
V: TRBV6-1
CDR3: ASRRHNGGETQY

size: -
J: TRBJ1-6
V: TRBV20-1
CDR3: SASTDRVGGSPLH

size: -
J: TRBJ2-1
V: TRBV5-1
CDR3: ASSSATSGNYNEQF

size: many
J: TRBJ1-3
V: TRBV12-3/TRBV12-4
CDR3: ASLSETGAFSGNTIY

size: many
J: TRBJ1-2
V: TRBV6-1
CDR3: ASSRGTGGYGYT

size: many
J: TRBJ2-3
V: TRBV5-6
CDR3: ASSLTGDASGSTDTQY

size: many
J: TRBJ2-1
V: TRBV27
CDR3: ASSLRSGSILNEQF

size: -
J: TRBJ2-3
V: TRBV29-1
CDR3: SVAQGLGTDTQY

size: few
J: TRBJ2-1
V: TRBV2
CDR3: ASSGLGRGSYNEQF

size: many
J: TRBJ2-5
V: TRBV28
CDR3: AIATGMDETQY

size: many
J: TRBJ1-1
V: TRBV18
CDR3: ASSPLSDRRVRTEAF

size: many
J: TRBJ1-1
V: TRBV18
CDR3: ASSSDISPEAF

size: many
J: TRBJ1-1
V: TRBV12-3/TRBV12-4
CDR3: ASSLTGEAF

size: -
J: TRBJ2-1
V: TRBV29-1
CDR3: SVEEGASDPFGEQF

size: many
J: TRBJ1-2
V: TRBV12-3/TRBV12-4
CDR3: ASSSTGGFGYGYT

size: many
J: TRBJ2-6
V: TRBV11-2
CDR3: ASSLGPGHDSGANVLT

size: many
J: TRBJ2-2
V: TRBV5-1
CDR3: ASSLDMGELF

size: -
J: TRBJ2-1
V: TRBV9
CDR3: ASSVGGLAGGSAQF

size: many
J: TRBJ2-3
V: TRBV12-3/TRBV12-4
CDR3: ASKPAAGTDTQY

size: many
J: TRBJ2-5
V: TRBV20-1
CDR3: SARIAGVQETQY

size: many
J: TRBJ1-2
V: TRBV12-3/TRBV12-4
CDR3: ASSLVPRQGLHGYT

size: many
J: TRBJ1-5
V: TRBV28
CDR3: ASSSGAVGNQPQH

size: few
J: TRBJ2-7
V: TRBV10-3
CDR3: AISAPGTGGHGQY

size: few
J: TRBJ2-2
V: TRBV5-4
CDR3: ASSLAKRGTGELF

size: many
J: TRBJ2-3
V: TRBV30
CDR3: AWSYGRATDTQY